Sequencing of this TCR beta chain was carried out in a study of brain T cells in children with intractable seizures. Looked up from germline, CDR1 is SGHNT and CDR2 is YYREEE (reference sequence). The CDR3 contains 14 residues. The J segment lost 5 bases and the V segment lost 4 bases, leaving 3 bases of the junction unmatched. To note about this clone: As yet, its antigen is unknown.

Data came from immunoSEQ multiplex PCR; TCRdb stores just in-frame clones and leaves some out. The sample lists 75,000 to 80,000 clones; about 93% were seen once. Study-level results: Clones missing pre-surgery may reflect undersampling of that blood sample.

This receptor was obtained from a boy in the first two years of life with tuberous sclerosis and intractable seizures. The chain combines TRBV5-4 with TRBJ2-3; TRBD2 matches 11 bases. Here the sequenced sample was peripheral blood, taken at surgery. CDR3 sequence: CASSQGLAGDTQYF. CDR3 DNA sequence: TGTGCCAGCAGCCAAGGACTAGCGGGAGATACGCAGTATTTT.